A single sample is the source of the 18 T cell receptor beta chains below, sequenced in a study of regulatory T cells in long-lasting Graves disease. Through Arm-PCR of CDR3 regions and iRepertoire HTBI primers, TCR beta libraries were built. One entry per CDR3 protein results from TCRdb running MiXCR on the multiplex PCR reads. This table has hundreds of thousands of distinct CDR3 sequences, roughly 30% appearing once. As for time point: persistent/refractory GD, antithyroid drugs over 5 years with positive TRAb. The TCR library was prepared using RNA isolated from PBMCs. The sequencing used peripheral blood mononuclear cells (PBMCs), collected when the disease was refractory, from a patient treated with antithyroid drugs. These receptors all stem from a female donor with Graves disease.

The genes are TRBV30 and TRBJ1-1, with D uncertain. Trimming took off 4 bases at V and 0 bases at J, with 15 bases between the two ends. Germline V gives CDR1 GTSNPN, CDR2 SVGIG (reference sequence). CDR3 length equals 15 residues. CDR3 sequence reads: CAWIVGDTLNTEAFF. The DNA of the CDR3 is TGTGCCTGGATCGTCGGTGACACCTTGAACACTGAAGCTTTCTTT.

The rearrangement links TRBV18 to TRBJ2-7, with TRBD1 matching 9 bases. This CDR3 contains 13 residues. The J segment lost 5 bases and the V segment lost 7 bases, leaving 6 bases of the junction unmatched. CDR1 is KGHSH and CDR2 is LQKENI in the germline V gene. The CDR3 sequence: CASLGQGRNEQYF. The CDR3 nucleotides are TGTGCCAGCTTGGGACAGGGCCGGAACGAGCAGTACTTC. Based on the CDR3 plus reference TRBV18 and TRBJ2-7, the full variable domain is NAGVMQNPRHLVRRRGQEARLRCSPMKGHSHVYWYRQLPEEGLKFMVYLQKENIIDESGMPKERFSAEFPKEGPSILRIQQVVRGDSAAYFCASLGQGRNEQYFGPGTRLTVT.

The sample holds a few counts of this clonotype. The V and J genes are TRBV10-3 and TRBJ1-2; perhaps TRBD1 as D (5 bases). V was shortened by 2 bases and J by 7 bases, with 8 bases between the two germline ends. CDR3 length: 12 amino acids. Germline V lookup: CDR1 ENHRY, CDR2 SYGVKD. The CDR3 spells CAISERGTGYTF. The CDR3, as DNA: TGTGCCATCAGTGAGAGGGGTACTGGCTACACCTTC.

This clonotype came up a few times. The chain joins TRBV7-9 to TRBJ2-7; 13 bases align to TRBD2. Germline loops: CDR1 SEHNR, CDR2 FQNEAQ (reference sequence). This CDR3 has 18 amino acids. J was trimmed by 5 bases and V by 2 bases; bases with no gene match: 12. The DNA of the CDR3 is TGTGCCAGCAGCTTACCCCTCCGACTAGCGGGAGGTCCCGACGAGCAGTACTTC. This sequence encodes CASSLPLRLAGGPDEQYF.

This clonotype appeared many times. The chain has TRBV7-6 and TRBJ1-5; no clear D gene. The germline V gene encodes CDR1 SGHVS and CDR2 FNYEAQ. This CDR3 region has 13 residues. V was pared by 1 base and J by 7 bases, with 8 bases between. CDR3 in amino acids: CASSLGSGQPQHF. The CDR3 DNA reads as TGTGCCAGCAGCTTAGGCTCTGGGCAGCCCCAGCATTTT.

J is TRBJ2-1 and V is TRBV10-3, with 9 bases lining up with TRBD1. V shed 4 bases and J 4 bases; nucleotides not matched to a gene: 5. Germline CDR1 ENHRY, CDR2 SYGVKD. The CDR3 runs to 15 residues. CDR3 in amino acids: CAISGRTGEYNEQFF. The CDR3 bases are TGTGCCATCAGTGGTCGGACAGGGGAGTACAATGAGCAGTTCTTC.

This clonotype has ten or more counts. V and J are TRBV11-2 and TRBJ2-4; D unclear. This CDR3 has 11 amino acids. Germline V lookup: CDR1 SGHAT, CDR2 FQNNGV. Trimming removed 2 bases from V and 15 bases from J, with 11 bases in between. CDR3 in DNA: TGTGCCAGCAGCTTAATGGGAAGGAGGTACTTC. Protein sequence: CASSLMGRRYF.

The V call is TRBV28, the J call TRBJ2-3, with 10 positions matching TRBD1. The CDR3 consists of 17 residues. With V trimmed by 4 bases and J by 2 bases, 9 bases remained unmatched. Germline V gives CDR1 MDHEN, CDR2 SYDVKM. CDR3 amino acids: CASSSNPGQGYTDTQYF. The CDR3 DNA follows: TGTGCCAGCAGTTCTAATCCGGGACAGGGGTACACAGATACGCAGTATTTT.

This clonotype has only a few counts. The CDR3 DNA reads TGTGCCATCACCCCGGACAGGGGCTGGGAGACCCAGTACTTC. Amino acid sequence: CAITPDRGWETQYF. This sequence joins TRBV10-3 and TRBJ2-5; 9 bases map to TRBD1. Germline V gene sequence: CDR1 ENHRY, CDR2 SYGVKD. The CDR3 covers 14 residues. The V segment lost 7 bases and the J segment 5 bases; nucleotides outside the gene matches: 8.

CDR3 bases: TGTGCCAGCCGAGAAAGAGGGGGTTGGACTGAAGCTTTCTTT. Encoded protein: CASRERGGWTEAFF. The chain employs TRBV28 and TRBJ1-1, with TRBD1 as a possible D gene (6 bases). CDR3 size: 14 residues. Germline CDR1 is MDHEN and CDR2 is SYDVKM. Trimming took off 8 bases at V and 5 bases at J, with 18 bases between the two ends.

Ten or more counts support this clonotype. The V call is TRBV12-3 or TRBV12-4, the J call TRBJ1-2, with D possibly TRBD1 on 6 matching bases. With 5 bases removed from V and 5 bases from J, the gap between germline ends came to 15 bases. The CDR3 length is 14 residues. CDR3 amino acids: CASSPNREVYGYTF. Here the CDR3 DNA reads TGTGCCAGCAGTCCCAACAGGGAGGTATATGGCTACACCTTC.

This clonotype was found many times. V is TRBV20-1 and J is TRBJ2-7; D gene unclear. V was trimmed by 0 bases and J by 3 bases, leaving 6 bases between them. CDR3 size: 12 residues. CDR1 and CDR2 from the germline V gene are DFQATT and SNEGSKA (reference sequence). In nucleotides, the CDR3 is TGCAGTGCTAGAGATCTGGGCTACGAGCAGTACTTC. This encodes CSARDLGYEQYF.

This chain connects TRBV30 to TRBJ1-6; D remains ambiguous. The ends were cut back, 1 base at V and 1 base at J, with 2 bases in the middle. The CDR3 extends over 13 amino acids. Germline lookup yields CDR1 GTSNPN and CDR2 SVGIG (reference sequence). Here the CDR3 DNA reads TGTGCCTGGAGTGGGTCCTATAATTCACCCCTCCACTTT. Translation: CAWSGSYNSPLHF.

This clonotype has just a few counts. The chain recombines TRBV27 with TRBJ1-2, with D tentatively TRBD1 (5 bases). Trimming removed 2 bases from V and 1 base from J, with 11 bases in between. In germline, CDR1 is MNHEY, CDR2 SMNVEV (reference sequence). The CDR3 length is 15 residues. CDR3 in DNA: TGTGCCAGCAGTTTAGGGGGAAGTGGTAACTATGGCTACACCTTC. This codes for CASSLGGSGNYGYTF.

V usage is TRBV7-9 and J usage is TRBJ1-1, with TRBD1 matching 9 bases. CDR1 is SEHNR, CDR2 FQNEAQ, per germline (reference sequence). V gave up 5 bases and J gave up 1 base; unmatched junction bases: 5. CDR3 size: 15 residues. The CDR3 DNA is TGTGCCAGCAGCCTAGACAGGGGGTGGAACACTGAAGCTTTCTTT. It yields the protein CASSLDRGWNTEAFF. The full variable domain, with the rest looked up from reference TRBV7-9 and TRBJ1-1, is DTGVSQNPRHKITKRGQNVTFRCDPISEHNRLYWYRQTLGQGPEFLTYFQNEAQLEKSRLLSDRFSAERPKGSFSTLEIQRTEQGDSAMYLCASSLDRGWNTEAFFGQGTRLTVV.

The chain couples TRBV6-1 to TRBJ1-2; the D is unclear. The V gene's germline CDR1 is MNHNS and CDR2 SASEGT. The CDR3 runs 13 residues. The germline V and J ends were trimmed by 7 bases and 3 bases, with 12 bases remaining between them. CDR3 residues: CASIGSRDYGYTF. Written as DNA, the CDR3 is TGTGCCAGCATAGGGAGCCGGGACTATGGCTACACCTTC.

This chain uses TRBV25-1 with TRBJ1-1; no clear D. The CDR3 has 12 residues. Trimming cost V 3 bases and J 3 bases, with 5 bases left between them. CDR1 is MGHDK and CDR2 is SYGVNS in the germline V gene. CDR3 DNA: TGTGCCAGCAGTGACCCGTACACTGAAGCTTTCTTT. Protein sequence: CASSDPYTEAFF.

J is TRBJ2-2 and V is TRBV12-5; D is unclear. The CDR3 is 13 amino acids. Trimming removed 9 bases from V and 0 bases from J, with 8 bases in between. Per the germline V gene, CDR1 is LGHNT and CDR2 is FRNRAP. In DNA, the CDR3 is TGTGCTAGCAGAAAATCGAACACCGGGGAGCTGTTTTTT. Protein product: CASRKSNTGELFF.